This T cell receptor beta chain stems from a study of blood T cell repertoires in COVID-19. Study at large: The cDNA or gDNA used as material had been derived from T cells, B-cell-depleted T cells, or PBMCs.

Repertoires were generated with immunoSEQ multiplex PCR, while TCRdb's copy carries only in-frame clones and drops some. The repertoire has 25,000 to 35,000 clones, approximately 90% of them found once; the top ten carry around 5%. The CDR3 is made up of 16 amino acids. The germline V gene encodes CDR1 MDHEN and CDR2 SYDVKM. The V end lost 1 base, the J end lost 4 bases, and 17 bases lay between the germline ends. The sequencing sample was made of peripheral blood. This clonotype was obtained from a man in his sixties with active COVID-19. The chain combines TRBV28 with TRBJ2-7; tentatively, D is TRBD1 (8 bases). As DNA, the CDR3 is TGTGCCAGCAGTTTATATGGGGGGGACAGGCCTTACGAGCAGTACTTC. Amino acid sequence: CASSLYGGDRPYEQYF.